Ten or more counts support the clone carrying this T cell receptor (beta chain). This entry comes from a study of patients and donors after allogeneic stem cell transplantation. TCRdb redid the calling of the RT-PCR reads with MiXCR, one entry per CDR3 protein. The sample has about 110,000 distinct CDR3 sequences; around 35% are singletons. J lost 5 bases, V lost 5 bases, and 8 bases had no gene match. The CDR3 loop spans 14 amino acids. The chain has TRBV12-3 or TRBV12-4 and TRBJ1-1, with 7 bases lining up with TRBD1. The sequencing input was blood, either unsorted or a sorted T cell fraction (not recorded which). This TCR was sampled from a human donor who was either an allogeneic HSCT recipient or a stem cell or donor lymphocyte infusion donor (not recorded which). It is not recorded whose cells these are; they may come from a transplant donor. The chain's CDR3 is CASSVDRVGTEAFF. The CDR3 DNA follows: TGTGCCAGCAGTGTCGACAGGGTGGGAACTGAAGCTTTCTTT.